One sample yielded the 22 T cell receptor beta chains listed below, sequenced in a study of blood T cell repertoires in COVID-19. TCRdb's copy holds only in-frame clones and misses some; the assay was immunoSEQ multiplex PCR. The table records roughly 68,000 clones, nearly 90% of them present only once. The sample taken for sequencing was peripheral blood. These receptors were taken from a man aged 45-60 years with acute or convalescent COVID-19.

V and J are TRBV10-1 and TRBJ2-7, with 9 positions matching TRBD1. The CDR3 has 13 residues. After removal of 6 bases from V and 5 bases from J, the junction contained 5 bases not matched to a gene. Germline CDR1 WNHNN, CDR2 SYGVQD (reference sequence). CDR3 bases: TGCGCCAGCAGGGCACAGGGGGCTGACGAGCAGTACTTC. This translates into CASRAQGADEQYF.

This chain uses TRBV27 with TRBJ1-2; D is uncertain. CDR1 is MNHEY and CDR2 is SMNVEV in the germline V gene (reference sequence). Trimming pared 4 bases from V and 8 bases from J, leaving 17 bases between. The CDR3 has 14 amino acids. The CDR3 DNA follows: TGTGCCAGCAGTTCCAGAGGCGCCACGGGGGGCTACACCTTC. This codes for CASSSRGATGGYTF.

The DNA of the CDR3 is TGCGCCAGCCGGGAATCTGGGGCCAACGTCCTGACTTTC. The encoded protein is CASRESGANVLTF. The genes are TRBV10-2 and TRBJ2-6; tentatively, D is TRBD2 (5 bases). Germline CDR1 and CDR2: WSHSY and SAAADI. V shed 8 bases and J shed 1 base, with 6 bases lying between them. The length of the CDR3 is 13 residues.

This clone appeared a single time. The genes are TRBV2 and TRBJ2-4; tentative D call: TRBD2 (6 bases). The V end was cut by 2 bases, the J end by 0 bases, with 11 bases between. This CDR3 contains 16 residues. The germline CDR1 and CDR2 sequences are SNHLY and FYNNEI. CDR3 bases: TGTGCCAGCAGTGAACGTGGGGGACTAGCCAAAAACATTCAGTACTTC. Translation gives CASSERGGLAKNIQYF.

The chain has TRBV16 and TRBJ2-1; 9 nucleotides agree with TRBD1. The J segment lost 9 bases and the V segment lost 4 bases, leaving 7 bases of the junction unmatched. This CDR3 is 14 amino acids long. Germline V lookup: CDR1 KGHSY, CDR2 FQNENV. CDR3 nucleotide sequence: TGTGCCAGCAGCCCCCGGGACAGGGCGACTGAGCAGTTCTTC. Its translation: CASSPRDRATEQFF.

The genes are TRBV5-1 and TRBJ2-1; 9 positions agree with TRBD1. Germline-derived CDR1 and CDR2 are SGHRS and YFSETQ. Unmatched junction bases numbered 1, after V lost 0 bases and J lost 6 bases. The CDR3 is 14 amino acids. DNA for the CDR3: TGCGCCAGCAGCTTGGGGGACAGGGCCAATGAGCAGTTCTTC. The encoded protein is CASSLGDRANEQFF.

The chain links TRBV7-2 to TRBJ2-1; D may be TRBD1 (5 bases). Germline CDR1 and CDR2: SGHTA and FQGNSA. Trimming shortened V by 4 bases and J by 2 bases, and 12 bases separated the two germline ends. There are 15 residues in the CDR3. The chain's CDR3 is CASSSVGAPYNEQFF. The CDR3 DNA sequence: TGTGCCAGCAGCTCGGTAGGGGCCCCCTACAATGAGCAGTTCTTC.

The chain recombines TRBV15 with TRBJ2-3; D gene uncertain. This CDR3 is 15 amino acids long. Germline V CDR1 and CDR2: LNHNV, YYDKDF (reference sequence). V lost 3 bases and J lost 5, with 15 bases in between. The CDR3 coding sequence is TGTGCCACCAGCAGTTCCCGTCTCCCTTTAGATACGCAGTATTTT. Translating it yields CATSSSRLPLDTQYF. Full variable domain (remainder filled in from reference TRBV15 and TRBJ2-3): DAMVIQNPRYQVTQFGKPVTLSCSQTLNHNVMYWYQQKSSQAPKLLFHYYDKDFNNEADTPDNFQSRRPNTSFCFLDIRSPGLGDTAMYLCATSSSRLPLDTQYFGPGTRLTVL.

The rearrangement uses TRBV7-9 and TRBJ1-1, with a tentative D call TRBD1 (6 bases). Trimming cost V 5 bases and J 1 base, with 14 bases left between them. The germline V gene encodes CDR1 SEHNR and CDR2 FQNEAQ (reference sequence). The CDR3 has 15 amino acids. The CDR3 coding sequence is TGTGCCAGCAGCGTACAGGGTGGCGGGAACACTGAAGCTTTCTTT. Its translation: CASSVQGGGNTEAFF.

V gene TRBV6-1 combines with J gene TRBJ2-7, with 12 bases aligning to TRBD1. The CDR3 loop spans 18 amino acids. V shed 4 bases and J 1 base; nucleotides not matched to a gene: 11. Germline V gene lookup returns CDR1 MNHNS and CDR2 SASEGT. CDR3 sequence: CASSGEGQGADFSYEQYF. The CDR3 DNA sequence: TGTGCCAGCAGTGGCGAGGGACAGGGGGCGGATTTTTCCTACGAGCAGTACTTC.

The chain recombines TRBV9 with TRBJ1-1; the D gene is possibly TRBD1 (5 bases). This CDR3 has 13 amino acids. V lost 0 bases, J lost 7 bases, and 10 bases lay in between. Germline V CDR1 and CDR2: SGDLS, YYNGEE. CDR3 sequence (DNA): TGTGCCAGCAGCGTAGGGGGCAACGGTGAAGCTTTCTTT. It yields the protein CASSVGGNGEAFF.

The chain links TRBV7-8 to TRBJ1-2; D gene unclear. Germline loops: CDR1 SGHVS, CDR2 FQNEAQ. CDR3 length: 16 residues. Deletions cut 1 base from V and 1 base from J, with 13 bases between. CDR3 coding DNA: TGTGCCAGCAGCTTAGATAATAGGCGGATTAACTATGGCTACACCTTC. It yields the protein CASSLDNRRINYGYTF.

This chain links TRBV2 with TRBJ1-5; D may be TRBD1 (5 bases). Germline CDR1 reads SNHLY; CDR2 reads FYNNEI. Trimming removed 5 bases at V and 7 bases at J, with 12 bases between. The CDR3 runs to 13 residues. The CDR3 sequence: CASSPEGFQPQHF. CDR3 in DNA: TGTGCCAGCAGTCCGGAGGGGTTCCAGCCCCAGCATTTT. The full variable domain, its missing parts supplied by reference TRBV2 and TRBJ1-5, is EPEVTQTPSHQVTQMGQEVILRCVPISNHLYFYWYRQILGQKVEFLVSFYNNEISEKSEIFDDQFSVERPDGSNFTLKIRSTKLEDSAMYFCASSPEGFQPQHFGDGTRLSIL.

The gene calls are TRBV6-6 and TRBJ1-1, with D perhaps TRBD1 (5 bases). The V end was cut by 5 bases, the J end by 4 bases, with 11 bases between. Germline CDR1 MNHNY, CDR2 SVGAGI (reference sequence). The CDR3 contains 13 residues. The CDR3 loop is CASSGGGGTEAFF. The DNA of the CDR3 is TGTGCCAGCAGTGGCGGGGGAGGCACTGAAGCTTTCTTT.

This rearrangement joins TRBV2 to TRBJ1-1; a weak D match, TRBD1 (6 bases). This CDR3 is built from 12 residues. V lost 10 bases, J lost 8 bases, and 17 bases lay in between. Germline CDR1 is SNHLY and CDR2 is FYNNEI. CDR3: CATGWQGQEAFF. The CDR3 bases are TGTGCCACGGGCTGGCAGGGGCAGGAAGCTTTCTTT.

In DNA form, the CDR3 reads TGTGCCAGCAGTTACCCACAGGTGGGCTCGAATCAGCCCCAGCATTTT. Encoded protein: CASSYPQVGSNQPQHF. The genes are TRBV6-6 and TRBJ1-5; D possibly corresponds to TRBD1 (5 bases). The CDR3 runs 16 residues. The V and J ends lost 2 bases and 4 bases respectively, with 15 bases between them. Germline V gene data show CDR1 as MNHNY and CDR2 as SVGAGI (reference sequence).

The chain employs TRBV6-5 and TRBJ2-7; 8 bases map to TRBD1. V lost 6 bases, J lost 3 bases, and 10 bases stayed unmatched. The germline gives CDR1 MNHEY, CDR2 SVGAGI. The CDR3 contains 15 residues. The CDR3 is CASSQTGGLGYEQYF. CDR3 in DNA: TGTGCCAGCAGCCAAACAGGGGGGTTAGGCTACGAGCAGTACTTC.

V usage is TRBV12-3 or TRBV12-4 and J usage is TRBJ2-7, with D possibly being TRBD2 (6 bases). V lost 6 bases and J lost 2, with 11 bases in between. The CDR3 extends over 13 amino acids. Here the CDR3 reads CASRDGGTYEQYF. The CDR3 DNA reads TGTGCCAGCAGAGACGGGGGAACCTACGAGCAGTACTTC.

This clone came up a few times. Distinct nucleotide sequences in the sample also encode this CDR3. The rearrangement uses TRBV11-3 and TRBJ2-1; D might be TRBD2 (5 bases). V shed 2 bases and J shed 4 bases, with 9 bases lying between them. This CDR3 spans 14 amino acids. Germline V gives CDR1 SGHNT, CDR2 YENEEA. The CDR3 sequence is CASSLTSGYNEQFF. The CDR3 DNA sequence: TGTGCCAGCAGCTTAACGAGCGGATACAATGAGCAGTTCTTC.

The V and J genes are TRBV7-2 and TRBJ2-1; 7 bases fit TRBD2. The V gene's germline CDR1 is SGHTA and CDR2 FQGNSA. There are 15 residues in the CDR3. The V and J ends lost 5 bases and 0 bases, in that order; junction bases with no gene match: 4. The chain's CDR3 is CASSGLGSSYNEQFF. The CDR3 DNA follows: TGTGCCAGCAGCGGACTAGGTAGCTCCTACAATGAGCAGTTCTTC.

Written as DNA, the CDR3 is TGCGCCAGCAGCCAAGATCGGGGGACTAACTATGGCTACACCTTC. Translating it yields CASSQDRGTNYGYTF. The chain is built from TRBV4-1 and TRBJ1-2; possibly TRBD1 for D (5 bases). V was pared by 0 bases and J by 0 bases, with 8 bases between. The germline V gene encodes CDR1 MGHRA and CDR2 YSYEKL. The CDR3 is 15 amino acids.

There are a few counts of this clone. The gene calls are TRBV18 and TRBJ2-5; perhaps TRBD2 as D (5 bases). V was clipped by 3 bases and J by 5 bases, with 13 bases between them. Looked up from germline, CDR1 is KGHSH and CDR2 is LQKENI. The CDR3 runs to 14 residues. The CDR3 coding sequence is TGTGCCAGCTCACCGACCTTGCGGGCTGAGACCCAGTACTTC. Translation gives CASSPTLRAETQYF.